Listed here are 27 T cell receptor beta chains from one sample, sequenced in a study of control samples from healthy donors and cancer patients. The protocol was immunoSEQ multiplex PCR, while the TCRdb copy is restricted to in-frame clones and leaves out a portion. The table shows under 150,000 clones, with over 85% occurring only once. Sequenced input: blood. The receptors here all came from a man aged 30 to 39 in good health.

V usage is TRBV7-8 and J usage is TRBJ2-1; 10 nucleotides match TRBD1. J was trimmed by 9 bases and V by 5 bases; bases with no gene match: 10. Germline CDR1 SGHVS, CDR2 FQNEAQ. The CDR3 length is 15 residues. CDR3 bases: TGTGCCAGCAGCATCAGACAGGGGGCGGTTACTGAGCAGTTCTTC. Amino acids: CASSIRQGAVTEQFF.

V gene TRBV4-1 combines with J gene TRBJ1-5; TRBD1 matches 7 bases. CDR1 and CDR2 from the germline V gene are MGHRA and YSYEKL. The CDR3 extends over 17 amino acids. V trimming: 4 bases; J trimming: 6 bases; junction bases outside the gene matches: 15. CDR3: CASSPSTFDRAFQPQHF. As DNA, the CDR3 is TGCGCCAGCAGCCCATCAACTTTCGACAGGGCTTTTCAGCCCCAGCATTTT.

The rearrangement links TRBV7-3 to TRBJ2-1; D remains ambiguous. The CDR3 has 15 residues. Trimming took off 3 bases at V and 8 bases at J, with 17 bases between the two ends. Germline-derived CDR1 and CDR2 are SGHTA and FQGTGA. The DNA of the CDR3 is TGTGCCAGCAGCTTGGGTCCGGCCACGGGTGATGAGCAGTTCTTC. It codes for CASSLGPATGDEQFF. The complete variable domain, with remaining parts taken from reference TRBV7-3 and TRBJ2-1, reads GAGVSQTPSNKVTEKGKYVELRCDPISGHTALYWYRQSLGQGPEFLIYFQGTGAADDSGLPNDRFFAVRPEGSVSTLKIQRTERGDSAVYLCASSLGPATGDEQFFGPGTRLTVL.

J is TRBJ1-6 and V is TRBV10-1, with unresolved D. The CDR3 runs 12 residues. Germline CDR1 and CDR2: WNHNN and SYGVQD (reference sequence). V was clipped by 11 bases and J by 9 bases, with 14 bases between them. CDR3 DNA: TGCGCCGGGAGTGGTGAGGGTTCACCCCTCCACTTT. It specifies CAGSGEGSPLHF.

The rearrangement links TRBV18 to TRBJ2-1; 12 bases fit TRBD2. The CDR3 runs to 16 residues. Germline V gives CDR1 KGHSH, CDR2 LQKENI. Trimming at V came to 0 bases and at J to 8 bases, leaving 5 bases not matched to a gene. CDR3 nucleotide sequence: TGTGCCAGCTCACCACCGGCTAGCGGGAGGGTAGATGAGCAGTTCTTC. Translated, it gives CASSPPASGRVDEQFF.

Points on this clone: Additional DNA sequences in this sample encode the identical CDR3. The chain carries TRBV7-9 and TRBJ2-5; D ambiguous. Between the trimmed V and J ends, which lost 3 bases and 5 bases, there was a span of 4 bases. The CDR3 totals 11 residues. Germline loops: CDR1 SEHNR, CDR2 FQNEAQ (reference sequence). The CDR3 region has the DNA TGTGCCAGCAGCTTCCAGGAGACCCAGTACTTC. Protein product: CASSFQETQYF.

The rearrangement joins TRBV28 to TRBJ1-5; D might be TRBD1 (6 bases). The CDR3 spans 15 residues. Deletions cut 4 bases from V and 5 bases from J, with 15 bases between. Germline loops: CDR1 MDHEN, CDR2 SYDVKM. CDR3 residues: CASSSHRVGDQPQHF. Here the CDR3 DNA reads TGTGCCAGCAGTTCCCACAGGGTGGGGGATCAGCCCCAGCATTTT.

The rearrangement uses TRBV19 and TRBJ1-2; 7 bases are a match to TRBD1. CDR1 is LNHDA and CDR2 is SQIVND in the germline V gene (reference sequence). The CDR3 is 14 residues long. J was trimmed by 5 bases and V by 3 bases; bases with no gene match: 6. CDR3 region: CASSIPGQSYGYTF. In DNA form, the CDR3 reads TGTGCCAGTAGTATCCCGGGACAGAGTTATGGCTACACCTTC.

This chain's CDR3 is CASSQDVGTDNEQFF. DNA of the CDR3: TGTGCCAGCAGCCAAGACGTCGGGACAGACAATGAGCAGTTCTTC. V is TRBV3-1 (or the pseudogene TRBV3-2) and J is TRBJ2-1; 7 bases map to TRBD1. Germline V CDR1 and CDR2: LGHDT, YNNKEL (reference sequence). This CDR3 contains 15 residues. Trimming removed 0 bases from V and 5 bases from J; junction bases left unmatched: 4.

On this clone itself: Distinct nucleotide sequences in the sample also encode this CDR3. The chain carries TRBV11-2 and TRBJ1-1; no clear D. V dropped 0 bases and J dropped 3 bases, with 5 bases sitting between them. The CDR3 has 13 residues. Germline V gene data show CDR1 as SGHAT and CDR2 as FQNNGV. The CDR3 nucleotides are TGTGCCAGCAGCTTAGATCTTTACACTGAAGCTTTCTTT. As protein: CASSLDLYTEAFF.

V usage is TRBV10-3 and J usage is TRBJ2-1, with 8 bases lining up with TRBD1. Germline values: CDR1 ENHRY, CDR2 SYGVKD. Germline trimming cut 6 bases from V and 7 bases from J; bases unmatched to any gene: 11. CDR3 length: 15 amino acids. The CDR3 spells CAIRPDRGLLNEQFF. CDR3 nucleotides: TGTGCCATCAGGCCCGACAGGGGCTTACTAAATGAGCAGTTCTTC.

The sample holds a few counts of this clone. The sample carries other DNA sequences with the same CDR3. The chain couples TRBV9 to TRBJ1-1; the D is unclear. Trimming removed 2 bases from V and 1 base from J, with 9 bases in between. The CDR3 runs 14 residues. The germline V gene has CDR1 SGDLS and CDR2 YYNGEE. This CDR3 is CASSVGVGNTEAFF. In DNA form, the CDR3 reads TGTGCCAGCAGCGTTGGGGTCGGGAACACTGAAGCTTTCTTT.

The chain carries TRBV5-1 and TRBJ1-1; 7 nucleotides match TRBD1. CDR1 SGHRS and CDR2 YFSETQ come from the germline V gene. J gave up 0 bases and V 4 bases, and 6 bases lay outside the gene matches. CDR3 length equals 15 residues. The DNA for the CDR3 is TGCGCCAGCAGCGCGGGACAGCTAATGAACACTGAAGCTTTCTTT. Protein: CASSAGQLMNTEAFF.

V and J are TRBV6-5 and TRBJ2-1; TRBD2 matches 10 bases. The V gene's germline CDR1 is MNHEY and CDR2 SVGAGI. The junction had 6 bases not matched to a gene; V was cut back by 1 base and J by 9 bases. This CDR3 comprises 15 residues. DNA of the CDR3: TGTGCCAGCAGTTACTGGGCTAGCGGGAGATTTGAGCAGTTCTTC. Its protein is CASSYWASGRFEQFF.

V is TRBV2 and J is TRBJ1-1; D is possibly TRBD1 (6 bases). Germline CDR1 is SNHLY and CDR2 is FYNNEI. V was shortened by 6 bases and J by 3 bases, with 14 bases between the two germline ends. The CDR3 length is 14 residues. The CDR3 here is CASRPGDTYTEAFF. CDR3 DNA sequence: TGTGCCAGCAGACCGGGGGACACCTACACTGAAGCTTTCTTT.

The V call is TRBV5-1, the J call TRBJ2-3, with a possible D match to TRBD2 (6 bases). Deletions cut 5 bases from V and 2 bases from J, with 15 bases between. Germline CDR1 and CDR2: SGHRS and YFSETQ. This CDR3 has 15 residues. CDR3 amino acids: CASRRSGGLTDTQYF. The CDR3 nucleotides are TGCGCCAGCAGGAGGAGTGGGGGACTCACAGATACGCAGTATTTT.

The rearrangement uses TRBV15 and TRBJ2-7; 9 bases are shared with TRBD1. With 2 bases clipped from V and 4 bases from J, the junction kept 6 bases outside the gene matches. The CDR3 runs to 15 residues. Germline V gives CDR1 LNHNV, CDR2 YYDKDF (reference sequence). CDR3 in amino acids: CATSRTPGQGYEQYF. In DNA form, the CDR3 reads TGTGCCACCAGCAGAACACCGGGACAGGGTTACGAGCAGTACTTC.

The chain has TRBV13 and TRBJ2-3; D is undetermined. The CDR3 runs 15 residues. The germline CDR1 and CDR2 sequences are PRHDT and FYEKMQ (reference sequence). V lost 1 base and J lost 0, with 8 bases in between. DNA for the CDR3: TGTGCCAGCAGCTTAGATAAGACTAGCACAGATACGCAGTATTTT. It is translated as CASSLDKTSTDTQYF. Combining the CDR3 with reference TRBV13 and TRBJ2-3 gives the whole variable domain AAGVIQSPRHLIKEKRETATLKCYPIPRHDTVYWYQQGPGQDPQFLISFYEKMQSDKGSIPDRFSAQQFSDYHSELNMSSLELGDSALYFCASSLDKTSTDTQYFGPGTRLTVL.

The chain joins TRBV6-5 to TRBJ2-1; D is ambiguous. The CDR3 is 13 amino acids. V lost 2 bases and J lost 9, with 11 bases in between. Germline V gene data show CDR1 as MNHEY and CDR2 as SVGAGI. The CDR3 DNA reads TGTGCCAGCAGTTACCGTCCGGTCGGTGAGCAGTTCTTC. Amino acid sequence: CASSYRPVGEQFF.

V usage is TRBV6-5 and J usage is TRBJ2-5, with 12 nucleotides matching TRBD2. The CDR3 is 16 residues long. CDR1 is MNHEY, CDR2 SVGAGI, per germline. With 0 bases clipped from V and 5 bases from J, the junction kept 4 bases outside the gene matches. CDR3 sequence: CASSYSTSGSLETQYF. DNA of the CDR3: TGTGCCAGCAGTTACTCGACTAGCGGGAGTCTTGAGACCCAGTACTTC.

The chain joins TRBV11-2 to TRBJ1-1; D is uncertain. Trimming took off 1 base at V and 3 bases at J, with 6 bases between the two ends. Germline values: CDR1 SGHAT, CDR2 FQNNGV. The CDR3 length is 13 residues. In DNA form, the CDR3 reads TGTGCCAGCAGCTTAGGATCGGACACTGAAGCTTTCTTT. It yields the protein CASSLGSDTEAFF.

The chain joins TRBV30 to TRBJ2-5; 8 bases are a match to TRBD2. Germline V gene data show CDR1 as GTSNPN and CDR2 as SVGIG (reference sequence). This CDR3 comprises 14 residues. V lost 2 bases, J lost 5 bases, and 7 bases stayed unmatched. The CDR3 region has the DNA TGTGCCTGGAGTTTCGGGACTAGTGAGGAGACCCAGTACTTC. As protein: CAWSFGTSEETQYF.

The V call is TRBV27, the J call TRBJ2-1, with D perhaps matching TRBD2 (5 bases). The CDR3 length is 12 residues. V was cut by 6 bases and J by 8 bases, with 11 bases left in between. The germline gives CDR1 MNHEY, CDR2 SMNVEV (reference sequence). CDR3 region: CASSPNGDEQFF. DNA for the CDR3: TGTGCCAGCAGCCCCAACGGGGATGAGCAGTTCTTC.

J is TRBJ2-4 and V is TRBV11-2; 7 bases fit TRBD1. In germline, CDR1 is SGHAT, CDR2 FQNNGV. Trimming took 5 bases from V and 4 from J; bases not matched to a gene: 2. CDR3 length equals 13 residues. CDR3 coding DNA: TGTGCCAGCAGCCAGGGACAGAAAAACATTCAGTACTTC. Its translation is CASSQGQKNIQYF.

The chain employs TRBV9 and TRBJ2-3, with 7 bases fitting TRBD2. The germline CDR1 and CDR2 sequences are SGDLS and YYNGEE. CDR3 length equals 14 residues. Trimming removed 2 bases from V and 0 bases from J; junction bases left unmatched: 0. CDR3 protein: CASSVSGSTDTQYF. For the CDR3, the DNA is TGTGCCAGCAGCGTTAGCGGGAGCACAGATACGCAGTATTTT.

The chain combines TRBV30 with TRBJ2-3; D remains unclear. Germline assignment: CDR1 GTSNPN and CDR2 SVGIG (reference sequence). The CDR3 totals 13 residues. Trimming left V 0 bases short and J 4 bases short, with 8 bases between. The CDR3 region is CAWSVLGPDTQYF. The CDR3 nucleotides are TGTGCCTGGAGTGTACTTGGGCCAGATACGCAGTATTTT.

This chain joins TRBV12-5 and TRBJ2-1; 9 bases align to TRBD2. Germline trimming cut 0 bases from V and 5 bases from J; bases unmatched to any gene: 8. The CDR3 is 17 amino acids. Germline V CDR1 and CDR2: LGHNT, FRNRAP. DNA for the CDR3: TGTGCTAGTGGTTTGGTACCCGGGACTAGCAGCGACAATGAGCAGTTCTTC. Translation: CASGLVPGTSSDNEQFF.